A single sample is the source of the 9 T cell receptor beta chains below, sequenced in a study of T cell clonality in common variable immunodeficiency. TCRdb's copy holds only in-frame clones and misses some; the assay was immunoSEQ multiplex PCR. The table lists about 43,000 clones, no singletons, with 2.1% in the top ten. The sample comprised peripheral blood mononuclear cells. These receptor sequences come from a person between 18 and 70 years old in good health.

This clone was picked up many times. The sequenced fragment ends 3 residues before the CDR3 boundary, so the rest is inferred from the germline J gene. The chain combines TRBV7-7 with TRBJ2-6; tentatively, D is TRBD2 (6 bases). Trimming cost V 10 bases and J 1 base, with 23 bases left between them. Germline V gene lookup returns CDR1 SSHAT and CDR2 FNYEAQ (reference sequence). The CDR3 sequence is 18 residues long. The CDR3 reads CAIPGTLTASSGANVLTF. The CDR3 DNA, read in part, is TGTGCCATACCCGGGACTCTTACCGCTTCTTCTGGGGCCAACGTC.

This clone showed up many times. The CDR3 goes on 3 residues after the read ends, and that part is filled in from the germline J gene. Different DNA sequences within this sample yield the same CDR3. The chain has TRBV20-1 and TRBJ2-7; D remains ambiguous. V was clipped by 6 bases and J by 3 bases, with 12 bases between them. The CDR3 spans 12 residues. Germline CDR1 and CDR2: DFQATT and SNEGSKA (reference sequence). The sequenced CDR3 bases are TGCAGTGCAACCGACACCTACTACGAG. It translates to CSATDTYYE. The whole CDR3 sequence is CSATDTYYEQYF.

In this sample, this clone turned up many times. The read comes to an end 3 residues before the CDR3 does, leaving the germline J gene to fill in the end. The rearrangement links TRBV19 to TRBJ2-2, with D perhaps TRBD2 (6 bases). The length of the CDR3 is 14 residues. Germline CDR1 reads LNHDA; CDR2 reads SQIVND (reference sequence). With 3 bases removed from V and 4 bases from J, the gap between germline ends came to 9 bases. The CDR3 protein is CASSIQAGTGELFF. The DNA read from the CDR3 is TGTGCCAGTAGTATTCAAGCGGGCACCGGGGAG.

A word on this clone: The read comes to an end 3 residues before the CDR3 does, leaving the germline J gene to fill in the end. The genes are TRBV7-2 and TRBJ1-1; D may be TRBD1 (5 bases). Germline V gene sequence: CDR1 SGHTA, CDR2 FQGNSA. V lost 5 bases, J lost 3 bases, and 13 bases lay in between. There are 14 residues in the CDR3. CDR3 sequence reads: CASSISRDHTEAFF. CDR3 DNA, as far as it was read: TGTGCCAGCAGCATAAGCAGGGATCACACTGAA. The full variable domain, in which reference TRBV7-2 and TRBJ1-1 provide the parts outside the CDR3, is GAGVSQSPSNKVTEKGKDVELRCDPISGHTALYWYRQSLGQGLEFLIYFQGNSAPDKSGLPSDRFSAERTGGSVSTLTIQRTQQEDSAVYLCASSISRDHTEAFFGQGTRLTVV.

In this sample, this clone turned up many times. The read falls 3 residues short of the CDR3 end, and the missing part is taken from the germline J gene. This chain links TRBV5-1 with TRBJ2-1; no clear D gene. Per the germline V gene, CDR1 is SGHRS and CDR2 is YFSETQ. V lost 1 base, J lost 4 bases, and 6 bases lay in between. This CDR3 spans 13 amino acids. CDR3 sequence: CASSLQEYNEQFF. The sequenced CDR3 bases are TGCGCCAGCAGCTTGCAGGAGTACAATGAG.

This clone was picked up many times. The read comes to an end 3 residues before the CDR3 does, leaving the germline J gene to fill in the end. V gene TRBV7-2 combines with J gene TRBJ2-3; TRBD2 matches at 9 bases. Germline V CDR1 and CDR2: SGHTA, FQGNSA. V trimming: 3 bases; J trimming: 4 bases; junction bases outside the gene matches: 2. The CDR3 totals 14 residues. Here the CDR3 reads CASSFQRGADTQYF. The covered CDR3 bases are TGTGCCAGCAGCTTCCAGCGGGGGGCAGATACG. The full variable domain, rest sourced from reference TRBV7-2 and TRBJ2-3, is GAGVSQSPSNKVTEKGKDVELRCDPISGHTALYWYRQSLGQGLEFLIYFQGNSAPDKSGLPSDRFSAERTGGSVSTLTIQRTQQEDSAVYLCASSFQRGADTQYFGPGTRLTVL.

This clone was recorded many times. The read finishes 3 residues shy of the CDR3 end, and the germline J gene is used to complete it. The V call is TRBV7-8, the J call TRBJ1-4, with TRBD1 matching 10 bases. The CDR3 is made up of 15 amino acids. Trimming removed 5 bases from V and 5 bases from J; junction bases left unmatched: 5. Germline assignment: CDR1 SGHVS and CDR2 FQNEAQ. The CDR3 DNA, read in part, is TGTGCCAGCAGCGAACGGACAGGGGGGAATGAAAAA. It encodes CASSERTGGNEK. Given in full, the CDR3 is CASSERTGGNEKLFF.

This clone was recorded at least ten times. The covered CDR3 bases are TGTGCCAGCAGCTTAGGCCAGAGTCAGCCC. Its translation is CASSLGQSQP. The full CDR3 protein reads CASSLGQSQPQHF. This chain connects TRBV7-2 to TRBJ1-5, with D unclear. The read gets to within 3 residues of the CDR3 end, and the germline J gene fills in the rest. The CDR3 spans 13 residues. Germline V lookup: CDR1 SGHTA, CDR2 FQGNSA. V lost 1 base and J 6 bases, leaving 7 bases between the germline ends.

Comments on this clone: Coverage ceases 3 residues before the CDR3 finishes, and the germline J gene fills in the end. The sample has other DNA sequences that encode this CDR3 too. The V call is TRBV7-9, the J call TRBJ1-3; possibly TRBD1 for D (5 bases). The CDR3 loop spans 15 amino acids. Germline V gene lookup returns CDR1 SEHNR and CDR2 FQNEAQ (reference sequence). Between the trimmed V and J ends, which lost 1 base and 8 bases, there was a span of 15 bases. This CDR3 reads CASSLVLGQADTIYF. The CDR3 bases that were read are TGTGCCAGCAGCTTAGTCCTGGGGCAGGCGGACACC.